The T cell receptor beta chain under discussion was sequenced for a study of OX40 agonist ivuxolimab in advanced cancers. About the research overall: The group had a mean age of 60 years, ranged from about 20 to 79, and was 80% to 90% male.

Only in-frame clones appear in the TCRdb table, and some are missing; sequencing was by immunoSEQ multiplex PCR. Here the sample spans more than 65,000 clones, roughly 84% being singletons. There are a few counts of this clone. Trimming left V 3 bases short and J 7 bases short, with 10 bases between. The CDR3 runs 14 residues. CDR1 and CDR2 (germline): LNHDA, SQIVND (reference sequence). This receptor was obtained from an adult with an advanced solid tumor such as melanoma, head and neck, liver or kidney cancer. The sample in question was CD4+ or CD8+ T cells sorted from blood, obtained in a trial of the OX40 agonist ivuxolimab. The genes are TRBV19 and TRBJ1-6; perhaps TRBD1 as D (5 bases). CDR3 DNA: TGTGCCAGTAGTATCCGACGGGGGAATTCACCCCTCCACTTT. It is translated as CASSIRRGNSPLHF.